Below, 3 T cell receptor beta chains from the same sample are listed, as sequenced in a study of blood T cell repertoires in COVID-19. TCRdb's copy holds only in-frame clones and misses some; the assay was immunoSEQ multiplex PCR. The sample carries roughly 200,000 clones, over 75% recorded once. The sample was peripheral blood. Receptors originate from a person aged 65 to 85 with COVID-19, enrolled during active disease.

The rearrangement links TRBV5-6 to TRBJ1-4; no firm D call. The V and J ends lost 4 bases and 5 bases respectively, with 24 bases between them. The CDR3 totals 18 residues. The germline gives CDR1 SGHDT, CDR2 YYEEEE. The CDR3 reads CASSVILTREGLNEKLFF. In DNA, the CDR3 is TGTGCCAGCAGCGTCATTCTTACTCGGGAGGGCCTCAATGAAAAACTGTTTTTT.

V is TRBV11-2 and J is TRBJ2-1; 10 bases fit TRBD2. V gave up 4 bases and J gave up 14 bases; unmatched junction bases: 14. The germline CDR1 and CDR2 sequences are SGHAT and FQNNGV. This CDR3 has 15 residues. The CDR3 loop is CASSSTRASGSWEFF. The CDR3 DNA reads TGTGCCAGCAGCTCTACCCGGGCTAGCGGGAGTTGGGAGTTCTTC.

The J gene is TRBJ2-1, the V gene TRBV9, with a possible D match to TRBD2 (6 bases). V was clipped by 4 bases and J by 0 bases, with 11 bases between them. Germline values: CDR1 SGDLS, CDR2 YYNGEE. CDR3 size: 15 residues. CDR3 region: CASSPRLVSYNEQFF. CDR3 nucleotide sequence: TGTGCCAGCAGCCCCCGACTAGTCTCCTACAATGAGCAGTTCTTC.